This T cell receptor beta chain was sequenced in a study of beta chain features in type 1 diabetes. Overall study findings and caveats: Shorter TCRB CDR3s, moderately but significantly so, marked every one of the four CD4+ subsets in Type 1 diabetes patients. Researchers reported that naive, central memory and Treg TCRB repertoires appeared more similar in patients than in healthy donors.

Of note for this clone: Antigen unknown.

As every portion of the isolated RNA was reverse transcribed, the sequencing read expressed TCRB transcripts. The protocol was immunoSEQ multiplex PCR, while the TCRdb copy is restricted to in-frame clones and leaves out a portion. The table has about 220,000 clones, under 13% seen once. The germline V gene has CDR1 SGHDN and CDR2 FVKESK. CDR3 length: 14 residues. Deletions cut 3 bases from V and 7 bases from J, with 15 bases between. Sequenced material: central memory CD4+ T cells from blood. The receptor was derived from a man younger than 30 in good health. This chain joins TRBV14 and TRBJ1-2; D not resolved. The CDR3 bases are TGTGCCAGCAGCCACGCGGGCGTGTTGGGTGGCTACACCTTC. It yields the protein CASSHAGVLGGYTF. Filled out from reference TRBV14 and TRBJ1-2, the complete variable domain reads EAGVTQFPSHSVIEKGQTVTLRCDPISGHDNLYWYRRVMGKEIKFLLHFVKESKQDESGMPNNRFLAERTGGTYSTLKVQPAELEDSGVYFCASSHAGVLGGYTFGSGTRLTVV.